This record looks at one T cell receptor (beta chain) sequence and its context. Its antigen remains unidentified. This record belongs to a study of T cell responses to AZD1222 COVID-19 vaccine. Method: immunoSEQ multiplex PCR; TCRdb's copy keeps in-frame clones and lacks some. The sample comprises roughly 80,000 clones, 90% of which are singletons, and more than 2.5% rests with the top ten. Findings of the study overall: Donors were chiefly white British, with a greater number of females, and clonal diversity was perhaps underestimated. AZD1222 recipients seropositive at baseline numbered only 6 or 7.

This CDR3 is built from 16 residues. Trimming took 6 bases from V and 0 from J; bases not matched to a gene: 9. Germline V gene lookup returns CDR1 ENHRY and CDR2 SYGVKD. The chain couples TRBV10-3 to TRBJ2-7; 9 bases fit TRBD2. The specimen was peripheral blood, collected 28 days after the second AZD1222 dose. The sequence was collected from an adult who received the AZD1222 COVID-19 vaccine. The CDR3 sequence: CAISQQTSGASYEQYF. The CDR3 region has the DNA TGTGCCATCAGCCAGCAGACTAGCGGTGCCTCCTACGAGCAGTACTTC.